Listed below are T cell receptor beta chains from one sample, sequenced in a study of response to subunit inactivated influenza vaccine. MiXCR, applied by TCRdb to the RT-PCR reads, yields one record per CDR3 protein. The data hold 650,000 to 850,000 distinct CDR3 sequences, with approximately 14% observed a single time. This specimen consisted of PBMCs from blood, obtained around two weeks before vaccination. The source is a man aged 45-60 years who received an inactivated influenza vaccine. Each CDR3 is given with its conserved first and last residue. The D gene is left open where the match is weak.

v_call,d_call,cdr3_aa
TRBV20-1,.,CSASEMSYEQYF
TRBV7-2,.,CASSYARVPTYEQYF
TRBV12-3/TRBV12-4,.,CASSLMGSFPGELFF
TRBV4-3,.,CASSHKGSLGEQFF
TRBV12-3/TRBV12-4,.,CASSTWGGNEQFF
TRBV7-2,TRBD1,CASSSQGRFSPLHF
TRBV4-3,.,CASSHTPGETQYF
TRBV27,TRBD2,CASSIDPAGVLLSTDTQYF
TRBV6-2/TRBV6-3,TRBD1,CASSPIGATGSGHEQYF
TRBV6-2/TRBV6-3,TRBD2,CASRKRGDTDTQYF
TRBV4-3,TRBD1,CASSQDYRGNYEQYF
TRBV7-9,TRBD2,CASSRLAGVSYEQYF
TRBV9,.,CASSAEGDSYNEQFF
TRBV29-1,TRBD2,CSVGPSGGQAQFF
TRBV5-1,TRBD2,CASSPTGTSGQYF
TRBV20-1,.,CSAEVADSYYEQYF
TRBV18,TRBD1,CASSQQGGAEAFF
TRBV20-1,TRBD2,CSARDLRGGNTGELFF
TRBV20-1,TRBD1,CSATTGGWTDTQYF
TRBV2,.,CASRGSEANYGYTF
TRBV29-1,.,CSVDCPNYEQYF
TRBV6-1,TRBD2,CASRGMAGVLSYNEQFF
TRBV6-5,TRBD1,CASSYSSLGTGNSPLHF
TRBV7-6,TRBD2,CASSLNRSSGTPGYEQFF
TRBV6-5,.,CASSYSRDVATEAFF
TRBV28,.,CASSLSGDAGGYTF
TRBV6-2/TRBV6-3,TRBD2,CASSYIRLAGEFF
TRBV4-1,.,CASSQGGTTEAFF
TRBV5-6,TRBD1,CASSLTTGGNTEAFF
TRBV25-1,TRBD1,CASRLGGLYNEQFF
TRBV4-3,TRBD1,CASSQDSPGGNGSPLHF
TRBV28,.,CATIQGNSNQPQHF
TRBV20-1,TRBD2,CSAGLAVAADTQYF
TRBV12-3/TRBV12-4,.,CASSQGSRWDYGYTF
TRBV6-5,.,CASSLGAGKGQETQYF
TRBV6-2/TRBV6-3,.,CASSYSGIPETQYF
TRBV5-1,TRBD1,CASSPGQGRMDGYTF
TRBV7-2,.,CASSARRDYEQYF